This T cell receptor beta chain derives from a study of blood T cell repertoires in COVID-19. On the study more broadly: Whether acute or convalescent, the COVID-19 samples came from the United States, Italy and Spain. The analysed material was cDNA or gDNA that came from T cells, B-cell-depleted T cells, or PBMCs.

Germline V lookup: CDR1 MNHEY, CDR2 SMNVEV (reference sequence). Trimming cost V 6 bases and J 4 bases, with 9 bases left between them. The CDR3 runs 13 residues. Original analysis: From reference gene primer amplification, estimates of nucleated cell counts were derived. Libraries were prepared by immunoSEQ multiplex PCR; TCRdb keeps only in-frame clonotypes and omits some of them. The V and J calls and clone size were taken over from that table, and D and trimming were inferred from the DNA. Among about 170,000 clones listed, just under 95% were seen once. V is TRBV27 and J is TRBJ1-4, with D unclear. The clonotype was recovered from a woman in her 50s with acute or convalescent COVID-19. Sequenced material: peripheral blood. CDR3 coding DNA: TGTGCCAGCAGAGCGGGCCTTAATGAAAAACTGTTTTTT. It is translated as CASRAGLNEKLFF. The full variable domain, with the rest looked up from reference TRBV27 and TRBJ1-4, is EAQVTQNPRYLITVTGKKLTVTCSQNMNHEYMSWYRQDPGLGLRQIYYSMNVEVTDKGDVPEGYKVSRKEKRNFPLILESPSPNQTSLYFCASRAGLNEKLFFGSGTQLSVL.